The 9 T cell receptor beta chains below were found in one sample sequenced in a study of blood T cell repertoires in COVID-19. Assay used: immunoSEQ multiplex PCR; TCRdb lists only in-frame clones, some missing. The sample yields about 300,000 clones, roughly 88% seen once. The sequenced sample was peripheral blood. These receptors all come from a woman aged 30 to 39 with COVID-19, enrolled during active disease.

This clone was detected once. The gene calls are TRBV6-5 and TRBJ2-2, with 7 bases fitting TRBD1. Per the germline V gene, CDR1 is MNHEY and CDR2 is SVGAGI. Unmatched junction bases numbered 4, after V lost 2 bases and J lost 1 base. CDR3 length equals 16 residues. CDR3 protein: CASSYPRTGNTGELFF. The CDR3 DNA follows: TGTGCCAGCAGTTACCCTCGGACAGGGAACACCGGGGAGCTGTTTTTT.

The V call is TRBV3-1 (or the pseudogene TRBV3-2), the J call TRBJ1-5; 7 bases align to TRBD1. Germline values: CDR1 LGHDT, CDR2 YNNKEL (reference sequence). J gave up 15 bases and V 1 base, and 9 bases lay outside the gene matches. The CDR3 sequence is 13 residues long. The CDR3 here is CASSQGSPGTVHF. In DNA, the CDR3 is TGTGCCAGCAGCCAAGGGTCTCCCGGGACAGTGCATTTT.

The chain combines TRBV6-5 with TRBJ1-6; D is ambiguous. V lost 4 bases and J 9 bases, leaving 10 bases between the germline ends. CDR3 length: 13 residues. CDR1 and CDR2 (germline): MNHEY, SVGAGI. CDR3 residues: CASSSSGGSPLHF. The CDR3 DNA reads TGTGCCAGCAGTTCTTCAGGTGGTTCACCCCTCCACTTT.

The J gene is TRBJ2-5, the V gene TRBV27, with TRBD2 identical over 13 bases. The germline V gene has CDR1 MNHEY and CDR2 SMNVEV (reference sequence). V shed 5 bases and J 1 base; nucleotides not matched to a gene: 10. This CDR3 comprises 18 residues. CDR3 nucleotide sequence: TGTGCCAGCAGTACGCGACTAGCGGGGGGCCCGCTCCAAGAGACCCAGTACTTC. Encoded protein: CASSTRLAGGPLQETQYF.

Here the CDR3 DNA reads TGTGCCAGCAGCTTAGCTTCATCTAGCGGGGGGGCGGAAGAGCAGTTCTTC. Protein product: CASSLASSSGGAEEQFF. V and J are TRBV11-3 and TRBJ2-1, with TRBD2 matching 12 bases. The CDR3 has 17 amino acids. J gave up 10 bases and V 1 base, and 11 bases lay outside the gene matches. The germline V gene encodes CDR1 SGHNT and CDR2 YENEEA.

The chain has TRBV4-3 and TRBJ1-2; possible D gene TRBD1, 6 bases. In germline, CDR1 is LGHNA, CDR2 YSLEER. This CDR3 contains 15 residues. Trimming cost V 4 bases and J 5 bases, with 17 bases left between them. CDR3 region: CASSPGPGVEYGYTF. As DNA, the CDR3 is TGCGCCAGCAGCCCGGGGCCAGGGGTAGAGTATGGCTACACCTTC.

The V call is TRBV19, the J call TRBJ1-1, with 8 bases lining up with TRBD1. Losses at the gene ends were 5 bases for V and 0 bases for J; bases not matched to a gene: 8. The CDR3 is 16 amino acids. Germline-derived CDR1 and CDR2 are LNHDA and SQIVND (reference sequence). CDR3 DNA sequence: TGTGCCAGTAGTTGGACAGGGCGGGAAGTGAACACTGAAGCTTTCTTT. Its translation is CASSWTGREVNTEAFF.

CDR3 sequence reads: CAVKTEAGGYTF. In DNA form, the CDR3 reads TGTGCCGTAAAAACGGAGGCTGGCGGCTACACCTTC. The chain recombines TRBV6-5 with TRBJ1-2; D gene uncertain. The CDR3 runs 12 residues. V lost 11 bases and J lost 8, with 18 bases in between. From germline, CDR1 is MNHEY and CDR2 SVGAGI.

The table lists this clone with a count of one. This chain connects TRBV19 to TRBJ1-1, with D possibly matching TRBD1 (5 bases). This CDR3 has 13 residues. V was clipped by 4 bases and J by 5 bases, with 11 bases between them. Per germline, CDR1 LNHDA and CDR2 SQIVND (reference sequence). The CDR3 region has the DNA TGTGCCAGTAGTACCAGCTACAGGACTGAAGCTTTCTTT. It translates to CASSTSYRTEAFF.